This TCR beta chain was profiled in a study of CD8 T cells in Susac syndrome. Sequencing of TCR beta drew on CD8+ and CD4+ T cells from blood. TEMRA cells underwent FACS enrichment and CD8+ and CD4+ T cells underwent negative isolation. The sample holds a few counts of this clonotype. An input of roughly 0.5 to 1 ug of RNA was subjected to reverse transcription using random hexamers. Amplification of TCR beta CDR3 spanned 54 Vbeta and 13 Jbeta via immunoSEQ multiplex PCR. MiXCR was run by TCRdb on the immunoSEQ multiplex PCR reads, yielding one entry per CDR3 protein. The data hold fewer than 150,000 distinct CDR3 sequences, with 94% observed a single time. The TCR originated in a human donor in good health. Sequenced: CD8+ T cells from PBMCs.

The CDR3, as DNA: TGTGCCAGCAGTTTAAGGATGTCCTACGAGCAGTACTTC. Protein: CASSLRMSYEQYF. V is TRBV27 and J is TRBJ2-7; D is uncertain. The CDR3 covers 13 residues. Germline-derived CDR1 and CDR2 are MNHEY and SMNVEV (reference sequence). Trimming took 2 bases from V and 1 from J, leaving 6 bases between them.